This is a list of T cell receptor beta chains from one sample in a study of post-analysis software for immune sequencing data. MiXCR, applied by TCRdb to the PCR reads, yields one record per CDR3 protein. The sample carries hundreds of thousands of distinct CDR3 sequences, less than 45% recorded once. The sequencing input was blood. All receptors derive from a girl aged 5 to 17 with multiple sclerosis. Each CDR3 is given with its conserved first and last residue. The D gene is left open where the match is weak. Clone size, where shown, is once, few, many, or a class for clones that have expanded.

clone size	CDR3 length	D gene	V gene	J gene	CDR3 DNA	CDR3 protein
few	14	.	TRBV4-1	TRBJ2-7	TGCGCCAGCAGCCAAGATCCGGTTTCCTACGAGCAGTACTTC	CASSQDPVSYEQYF
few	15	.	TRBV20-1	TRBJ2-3	TGCAGTGCTCGCGGACCCACAAGGGGAGCAGATACGCAGTATTTT	CSARGPTRGADTQYF
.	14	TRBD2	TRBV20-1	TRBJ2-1	TGCAGTGCCCTACCGGGGACTACCCACAATGAGCAGTTCTTC	CSALPGTTHNEQFF
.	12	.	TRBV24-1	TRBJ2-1	TGTGCCACCAGTGATTCACTAGCCGGGCAGTTCTTC	CATSDSLAGQFF
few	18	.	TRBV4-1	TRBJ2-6	TGCGCCAGCAGAAAAACCCCGGTTGAGGGGTCTGGGGCCAACGTCCTGACTTTC	CASRKTPVEGSGANVLTF
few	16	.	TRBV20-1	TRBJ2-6	TGCAGTGGCACCGGGACTGGGAGCTCTGGGGCCAACGTCCTGACTTTC	CSGTGTGSSGANVLTF
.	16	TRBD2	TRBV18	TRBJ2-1	TGTGCCAGCTCACCACCGCTAGCGGGAGGGAAAAATGAGCAGTTCTTC	CASSPPLAGGKNEQFF
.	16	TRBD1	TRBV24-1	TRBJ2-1	TGTGCCACCAGTGACTTGGGACAGGGTCTCGATAATGAGCAGTTCTTC	CATSDLGQGLDNEQFF
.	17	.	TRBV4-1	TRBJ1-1	TGCGCCAGCAGCCGACCCCCAGGCACATTAATGAACACTGAAGCTTTCTTT	CASSRPPGTLMNTEAFF
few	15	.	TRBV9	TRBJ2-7	TGTGCCAGCAGCGTAGGCCCAGGGGTAGACCGCGAGCAGTACTTC	CASSVGPGVDREQYF
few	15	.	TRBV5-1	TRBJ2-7	TGCGCCAGCAGCTTGGAAGCGCAGGGGTCCAACGAGCAGTACTTC	CASSLEAQGSNEQYF
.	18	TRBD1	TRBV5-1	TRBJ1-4	TGCGCCAGCAGCTCGGTTACAGGGGCCGCAACTTCCCATGAAAAACTGTTTTTT	CASSSVTGAATSHEKLFF
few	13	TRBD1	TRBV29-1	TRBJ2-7	TGCAGCGTGCGGGACAGGGGCTCCTACGAGCAGTACTTC	CSVRDRGSYEQYF
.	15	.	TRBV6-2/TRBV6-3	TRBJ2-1	TGTGCCAATCCTATGCGCTACTCCGGGCACGGTGAGCAGTTCTTC	CANPMRYSGHGEQFF
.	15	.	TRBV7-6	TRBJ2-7	TGTGCCAGCAGCTTAGAGCAGGGGAATACCTACGAGCAGTACTTC	CASSLEQGNTYEQYF
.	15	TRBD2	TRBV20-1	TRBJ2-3	TGCAGCGTCTACCAAAATAGCGGGAGGACAGATACGCAGTATTTT	CSVYQNSGRTDTQYF
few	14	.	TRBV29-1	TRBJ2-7	TGCAGCGTTGGGTTCAGGGATTACTCCTACGAGCAGTACTTC	CSVGFRDYSYEQYF
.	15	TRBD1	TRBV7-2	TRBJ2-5	TGTGCCAGCAGCTTAGTAGCGACAGGGGGGGACACCCAGTACTTC	CASSLVATGGDTQYF
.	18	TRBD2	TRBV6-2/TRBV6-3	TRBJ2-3	TGTGCCAGCAGTTACCCCTCGGGCGGGACTACTAGCACAGATACGCAGTATTTT	CASSYPSGGTTSTDTQYF
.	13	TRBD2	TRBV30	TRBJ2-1	TGTGCCTGGAGTGTGGCTAGCGGCGATGAGCAGTTCTTC	CAWSVASGDEQFF
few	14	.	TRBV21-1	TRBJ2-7	TGTGCCAGCAGCTCCCGACAGGGCTCCTACGAGCAGTACTTC	CASSSRQGSYEQYF
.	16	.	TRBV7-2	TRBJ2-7	TGTGCCAGCAGCTTAGCATCCAGGACCGACTCCTACGAGCAGTACTTC	CASSLASRTDSYEQYF